Below, 17 T cell receptor beta chains from the same sample are listed, as sequenced in a study of shared clonotypes between healthy human individuals. CD45RO-negative cells were positively selected for CCR7, leaving out terminally differentiated effector memory CD45RA+ cells. The assay was immunoSEQ multiplex PCR, and TCRdb's table has in-frame clones only and misses some. The profile covers some 2 million clones, with about 95% appearing a single time and approximately 1.2% taken by the ten largest. The sequenced sample was naive CD8+ T cells sorted from blood. These receptors were obtained from a young man in good health.

V gene TRBV27 combines with J gene TRBJ2-7, with D perhaps given as TRBD1 or TRBD2 (6 bases each). CDR1 and CDR2 (germline): MNHEY, SMNVEV (reference sequence). The CDR3 covers 15 residues. V was cut by 5 bases and J by 3 bases, with 17 bases left in between. CDR3 sequence reads: CASSPGGGPIYEQYF. DNA of the CDR3: TGTGCCAGCAGTCCCGGAGGGGGACCGATCTACGAGCAGTACTTC.

The chain employs TRBV6-5 and TRBJ1-2; D perhaps matches TRBD1 (6 bases). The CDR3 has 15 residues. Per the germline V gene, CDR1 is MNHEY and CDR2 is SVGAGI. V gave up 6 bases and J gave up 6 bases, with 20 bases separating them. DNA of the CDR3: TGTGCCAGCAGCCGCGACGTAGGAGCAGGGGATGGCTACACCTTC. It translates to CASSRDVGAGDGYTF.

This clone was counted once. This rearrangement joins TRBV2 to TRBJ2-3; D is tentatively TRBD1 or TRBD2 (5 bases each). V lost 0 bases and J lost 1, with 14 bases in between. Germline V lookup: CDR1 SNHLY, CDR2 FYNNEI. The CDR3 contains 17 residues. CDR3 DNA: TGTGCCAGCAGTGAAGCGGGACCGACCGGCGGCACAGATACGCAGTATTTT. The encoded protein is CASSEAGPTGGTDTQYF.

The chain has TRBV6-5 and TRBJ1-1; D not certain. The CDR3 is made up of 16 amino acids. Germline values: CDR1 MNHEY, CDR2 SVGAGI. The V and J ends lost 4 bases and 0 bases respectively, with 15 bases between them. CDR3 nucleotides: TGTGCCAGCAGTTCTACCTTACTGGACGTGAACACTGAAGCTTTCTTT. Translation: CASSSTLLDVNTEAFF.

The chain employs TRBV5-5 and TRBJ2-7; the D gene is possibly TRBD1 (5 bases). This CDR3 comprises 11 residues. With 3 bases removed from V and 9 bases from J, the gap between germline ends came to 10 bases. Per the germline V gene, CDR1 is SGHKS and CDR2 is YYEKEE (reference sequence). The CDR3 DNA follows: TGTGCCAGCAGCTCAGGACAAGGGCAGTACTTC. Amino acid sequence: CASSSGQGQYF.

V and J are TRBV11-2 and TRBJ2-3; TRBD2 matches 7 bases. From germline, CDR1 is SGHAT and CDR2 FQNNGV. The length of the CDR3 is 16 residues. J gave up 3 bases and V 5 bases, and 11 bases lay outside the gene matches. The CDR3 sequence is CASSDKAGVWTDTQYF. The CDR3, as DNA: TGTGCCAGCAGCGATAAGGCGGGAGTATGGACAGATACGCAGTATTTT.

The genes are TRBV30 and TRBJ1-5, with D maybe TRBD1 (5 bases). Per the germline V gene, CDR1 is GTSNPN and CDR2 is SVGIG (reference sequence). This CDR3 has 15 residues. Deletions cut 0 bases from V and 2 bases from J, with 11 bases between. CDR3: CAWSVREGRNQPQHF. In DNA, the CDR3 is TGTGCCTGGAGTGTTCGGGAGGGGCGCAATCAGCCCCAGCATTTT.

The V gene is TRBV2, the J gene TRBJ2-1; D is possibly TRBD2 (6 bases). Germline-derived CDR1 and CDR2 are SNHLY and FYNNEI. V dropped 8 bases and J dropped 0 bases, with 14 bases sitting between them. CDR3 length: 15 amino acids. CDR3 region: CASCTSPHSYNEQFF. Here the CDR3 DNA reads TGTGCCAGCTGTACTAGCCCCCACTCCTACAATGAGCAGTTCTTC.

J is TRBJ1-6 and V is TRBV11-2; D call uncertain. The germline V and J ends were trimmed by 4 bases and 7 bases, with 14 bases remaining between them. The CDR3 loop spans 15 amino acids. CDR1 is SGHAT, CDR2 FQNNGV, per germline. CDR3 sequence: CASSSLWVVNSPLHF. The CDR3 DNA follows: TGTGCCAGCAGCTCCCTCTGGGTGGTGAATTCACCCCTCCACTTT. Looking up the rest from reference TRBV11-2 and TRBJ1-6 gives the full variable domain: EAGVAQSPRYKIIEKRQSVAFWCNPISGHATLYWYQQILGQGPKLLIQFQNNGVVDDSQLPKDRFSAERLKGVDSTLKIQPAKLEDSAVYLCASSSLWVVNSPLHFGNGTRLTVT.

The rearrangement joins TRBV9 to TRBJ2-6; maybe TRBD2 (6 bases). The length of the CDR3 is 18 residues. V was clipped by 6 bases and J by 0 bases, with 19 bases between them. Germline CDR1 is SGDLS and CDR2 is YYNGEE. The CDR3 loop reads CASTDGVGSLSGANVLTF. For the CDR3, the DNA is TGTGCCAGCACCGATGGCGTCGGGAGTCTCTCTGGGGCCAACGTCCTGACTTTC. The full variable domain, completed using reference TRBV9 and TRBJ2-6, is DSGVTQTPKHLITATGQRVTLRCSPRSGDLSVYWYQQSLDQGLQFLIQYYNGEERAKGNILERFSAQQFPDLHSELNLSSLELGDSALYFCASTDGVGSLSGANVLTFGAGSRLTVL.

The genes are TRBV7-6 and TRBJ2-7; D remains unclear. Trimming removed 5 bases at V and 3 bases at J, with 14 bases between. Germline assignment: CDR1 SGHVS and CDR2 FNYEAQ. This CDR3 comprises 14 residues. CDR3 loop: CASSPGGPFYEQYF. Here the CDR3 DNA reads TGTGCCAGCAGCCCTGGTGGCCCTTTCTACGAGCAGTACTTC.

The chain carries TRBV6-5 and TRBJ2-1; perhaps TRBD1 as D (6 bases). CDR1 MNHEY and CDR2 SVGAGI come from the germline V gene. V lost 1 base to trimming and J lost 4 bases, with 14 bases between them. CDR3 size: 16 residues. The CDR3 bases are TGTGCCAGCAGTTACTTGGAACAGGGAGAGTACAATGAGCAGTTCTTC. It encodes CASSYLEQGEYNEQFF.

The chain has TRBV7-6 and TRBJ1-4, with TRBD1 matching 11 bases. The length of the CDR3 is 16 residues. The ends lost 1 base at V and 7 bases at J; junction bases unmatched: 5. The germline gives CDR1 SGHVS, CDR2 FNYEAQ. CDR3 in amino acids: CASSLGLGTGGEKLFF. DNA of the CDR3: TGTGCCAGCAGCTTAGGACTTGGGACAGGGGGTGAAAAACTGTTTTTT.

V and J are TRBV19 and TRBJ1-2; D may be TRBD1 (6 bases). V was shortened by 1 base and J by 4 bases, with 10 bases between the two germline ends. The CDR3 is 14 residues long. Germline V gene lookup returns CDR1 LNHDA and CDR2 SQIVND (reference sequence). The CDR3 reads CASSIAGHLYGYTF. In DNA, the CDR3 is TGTGCCAGTAGTATAGCGGGACACCTCTATGGCTACACCTTC. The full variable domain, rest sourced from reference TRBV19 and TRBJ1-2, is DGGITQSPKYLFRKEGQNVTLSCEQNLNHDAMYWYRQDPGQGLRLIYYSQIVNDFQKGDIAEGYSVSREKKESFPLTVTSAQKNPTAFYLCASSIAGHLYGYTFGSGTRLTVV.

The rearrangement uses TRBV27 and TRBJ2-7; D perhaps matches TRBD2 (5 bases). CDR1 and CDR2 (germline): MNHEY, SMNVEV (reference sequence). V was cut by 5 bases and J by 4 bases, with 18 bases left in between. This CDR3 is 15 amino acids long. The CDR3 here is CASSTLQGRAYEQYF. The CDR3 coding sequence is TGTGCCAGCAGTACCCTCCAAGGGCGGGCTTACGAGCAGTACTTC.

This chain links TRBV7-9 with TRBJ2-2, with D unclear. V gave up 5 bases and J gave up 0 bases, with 4 bases separating them. From germline, CDR1 is SEHNR and CDR2 FQNEAQ (reference sequence). The CDR3 contains 13 residues. In DNA form, the CDR3 reads TGTGCCAGCAGCGGTCCGAACACCGGGGAGCTGTTTTTT. It encodes CASSGPNTGELFF.

This rearrangement joins TRBV19 to TRBJ2-7, with a tentative D call TRBD1 (6 bases). CDR1 is LNHDA, CDR2 SQIVND, per germline (reference sequence). V shed 6 bases and J shed 5 bases, with 17 bases lying between them. There are 14 residues in the CDR3. The CDR3: CASRTGSQGHEQYF. In nucleotides, the CDR3 is TGTGCCAGTAGGACCGGATCACAGGGCCACGAGCAGTACTTC.